What follows are 24 T cell receptor beta chains derived from one specimen sequenced in a study of CD8 T cells in ankylosing spondylitis. Findings and limits, study-wide: Among TCR beta sequences, a motif of eight highly homologous variants appeared characteristic of ankylosing spondylitis blood.

Each CDR3 protein gets one entry after TCRdb re-called the 5' RACE reads with MiXCR. The repertoire consists of fewer than 450,000 distinct CDR3 sequences, with under 20% occurring once and the leading ten covering approximately 1%. Their specific antigens are unknown. Sequences were obtained from blood, either unsorted or a sorted T cell fraction (not recorded which). Receptors were obtained from a male donor with ankylosing spondylitis.

This clonotype was seen a few times. V gene TRBV7-2 combines with J gene TRBJ2-3, with TRBD2 identical over 10 bases. CDR3 length: 16 residues. J lost 3 bases, V lost 1 base, and 4 bases had no gene match. CDR1 and CDR2 from the germline V gene are SGHTA and FQGNSA. For the CDR3, the DNA is TGTGCCAGCAGCTTAGTAAGCGGGGGGGGGACAGATACGCAGTATTTT. It codes for CASSLVSGGGTDTQYF.

The V call is TRBV30, the J call TRBJ2-4; TRBD2 matches at 8 bases. V was pared by 4 bases and J by 7 bases, with 18 bases of the junction left unmatched. Germline V lookup: CDR1 GTSNPN, CDR2 SVGIG (reference sequence). The length of the CDR3 is 17 residues. DNA of the CDR3: TGTGCCTGGACCCCCGGGGGGGGAGGGGGGGGAAGGAACATTCAGTACTTC. Its protein is CAWTPGGGGGGRNIQYF.

This sequence joins TRBV5-1 and TRBJ2-1; D gene uncertain. This CDR3 is built from 17 residues. Germline CDR1 and CDR2: SGHRS and YFSETQ. Trimming left V 4 bases short and J 0 bases short, with 17 bases between. The CDR3 here is CASSEISTGSSYNEQFF. DNA for the CDR3: TGCGCCAGCAGCGAGATCTCTACCGGATCCTCCTACAATGAGCAGTTCTTC.

A few counts support this clonotype. This rearrangement joins TRBV7-9 to TRBJ1-2, with unresolved D. The CDR3 runs to 13 residues. Germline CDR1 reads SEHNR; CDR2 reads FQNEAQ (reference sequence). The V gene lost 2 bases and the J gene lost 8 bases, with 12 bases spanning the gap. CDR3 sequence reads: CASSLHTDSGYTF. The DNA of the CDR3 is TGTGCCAGCAGCTTACACACCGACTCGGGCTACACCTTC.

J is TRBJ2-3 and V is TRBV20-1; 10 nucleotides match TRBD2. J was trimmed by 6 bases and V by 0 bases; bases with no gene match: 9. Germline V gene sequence: CDR1 DFQATT, CDR2 SNEGSKA (reference sequence). The CDR3 contains 16 residues. The CDR3 sequence is CSARDTKREGRDTQYF. DNA for the CDR3: TGCAGTGCTAGAGATACTAAGCGGGAGGGCCGTGATACGCAGTATTTT.

The gene calls are TRBV6-6 and TRBJ2-3; D is unresolved. The CDR3 covers 13 residues. V lost 8 bases and J lost 4, with 13 bases in between. Germline V lookup: CDR1 MNHNY, CDR2 SVGAGI (reference sequence). The CDR3 reads CASGDLAPDTQYF. The CDR3, as DNA: TGTGCCAGCGGCGACTTGGCCCCAGATACGCAGTATTTT.

This clonotype was detected a few times. The chain recombines TRBV15 with TRBJ2-7, with TRBD1 matching over 10 bases. Germline-derived CDR1 and CDR2 are LNHNV and YYDKDF (reference sequence). V shed 0 bases and J 7 bases; nucleotides not matched to a gene: 6. This CDR3 region has 15 residues. The CDR3 is CATSRDGGTGEEQYF. CDR3 nucleotide sequence: TGTGCCACCAGCAGAGATGGAGGGACAGGGGAGGAGCAGTACTTC.

The chain links TRBV25-1 to TRBJ1-2, with 7 nucleotides matching TRBD1. The CDR3 length is 13 residues. Germline CDR1 and CDR2: MGHDK and SYGVNS. J was trimmed by 5 bases and V by 7 bases; bases with no gene match: 7. CDR3 nucleotide sequence: TGTGCCAGCACCGCTGACAGGGCGTATGGCTACACCTTC. Translated: CASTADRAYGYTF.

V gene TRBV5-5 combines with J gene TRBJ2-7; TRBD2 might be the D (6 bases). V lost 3 bases and J lost 6, with 13 bases in between. Germline CDR1 reads SGHKS; CDR2 reads YYEKEE (reference sequence). This CDR3 is 13 amino acids long. Written as DNA, the CDR3 is TGTGCCAGCAGCTCCCCCGGCGGGGTCGAGCAGTACTTC. This encodes CASSSPGGVEQYF.

This clonotype was seen a handful of times. The chain joins TRBV15 to TRBJ1-2, with a possible D match to TRBD1 (5 bases). Germline-derived CDR1 and CDR2 are LNHNV and YYDKDF (reference sequence). V dropped 1 base and J dropped 8 bases, with 20 bases sitting between them. CDR3 length: 16 amino acids. Here the CDR3 DNA reads TGTGCCACCAGCAGAGCAGTTAACGATGGGGGAAGCGGCTACACCTTC. It translates to CATSRAVNDGGSGYTF. Together with reference TRBV15 and TRBJ1-2, the CDR3 gives the full variable domain: DAMVIQNPRYQVTQFGKPVTLSCSQTLNHNVMYWYQQKSSQAPKLLFHYYDKDFNNEADTPDNFQSRRPNTSFCFLDIRSPGLGDTAMYLCATSRAVNDGGSGYTFGSGTRLTVV.

This clonotype was found many times. J is TRBJ1-1 and V is TRBV10-3; 8 bases are shared with TRBD1. The CDR3 runs 14 residues. Germline V gives CDR1 ENHRY, CDR2 SYGVKD. With 6 bases clipped from V and 3 bases from J, the junction kept 6 bases outside the gene matches. CDR3 coding DNA: TGTGCCATCAGCTCGGACAGGGATGACACTGAAGCTTTCTTT. Protein: CAISSDRDDTEAFF.

At least ten counts were recorded for this clonotype. The chain couples TRBV7-2 to TRBJ1-4, with 7 bases identical to TRBD1. The CDR3 loop spans 14 amino acids. Trimming took 1 base from V and 6 from J; bases not matched to a gene: 2. Germline values: CDR1 SGHTA, CDR2 FQGNSA. This CDR3 is CASSLDRGDEKLFF. The CDR3 coding sequence is TGTGCCAGCAGCTTAGACAGGGGAGATGAAAAACTGTTTTTT.

This clonotype occurred once. V usage is TRBV19 and J usage is TRBJ1-5; no firm D call. V lost 7 bases and J lost 4, with 17 bases in between. CDR1 is LNHDA and CDR2 is SQIVND in the germline V gene (reference sequence). There are 15 residues in the CDR3. Here the CDR3 reads CASTYDPLWNQPQHF. For the CDR3, the DNA is TGTGCCAGTACGTACGACCCGTTGTGGAATCAGCCCCAGCATTTT.

The gene calls are TRBV29-1 and TRBJ1-1, with TRBD1 matching 7 bases. V lost 4 bases and J lost 4; bases outside the gene matches: 3. CDR3 length: 12 amino acids. Germline-derived CDR1 and CDR2 are SQVTM and ANQGSEA. CDR3 protein: CSVGSGGTEAFF. The DNA for the CDR3 is TGCAGCGTTGGGTCAGGGGGCACTGAAGCTTTCTTT.

The rearrangement uses TRBV5-1 and TRBJ1-1; 9 bases fit TRBD1. V was clipped by 4 bases and J by 4 bases; unmatched bases: 5. The germline CDR1 and CDR2 sequences are SGHRS and YFSETQ. This CDR3 is 14 amino acids long. The CDR3 loop is CASSRTGEGTEAFF. The CDR3 DNA sequence: TGCGCCAGCAGCAGGACAGGGGAGGGCACTGAAGCTTTCTTT.

The V and J genes are TRBV30 and TRBJ1-5; D call uncertain. V dropped 1 base and J dropped 0 bases, with 13 bases sitting between them. CDR3 length: 16 residues. Per germline, CDR1 GTSNPN and CDR2 SVGIG (reference sequence). DNA for the CDR3: TGTGCCTGGAGTGATCGCCGGGAATATAGCAATCAGCCCCAGCATTTT. Its protein is CAWSDRREYSNQPQHF.

This chain links TRBV2 with TRBJ1-1, with D possibly being TRBD1 (5 bases). V lost 7 bases and J lost 1, with 16 bases in between. Germline-derived CDR1 and CDR2 are SNHLY and FYNNEI. The CDR3 extends over 15 amino acids. This chain's CDR3 is CASKKELQGNTEAFF. The CDR3 DNA reads TGTGCCAGCAAAAAGGAACTCCAGGGGAACACTGAAGCTTTCTTT.

This chain connects TRBV5-1 to TRBJ1-2, with D possibly TRBD1 on 6 matching bases. This CDR3 spans 13 amino acids. Trimming left V 4 bases short and J 7 bases short, with 14 bases between. Germline values: CDR1 SGHRS, CDR2 YFSETQ. Here the CDR3 DNA reads TGCGCCAGCAGCGTCGGGGGCGGCGCTGGCTACACCTTC. Translated, it gives CASSVGGGAGYTF.

This clonotype has more than one count but fewer than ten. The rearrangement uses TRBV27 and TRBJ2-7, with 9 nucleotides matching TRBD1. The CDR3 length is 16 residues. Germline assignment: CDR1 MNHEY and CDR2 SMNVEV (reference sequence). J gave up 3 bases and V 8 bases, and 14 bases lay outside the gene matches. The CDR3 loop is CASRIAGQGTYYEQYF. The CDR3 DNA follows: TGTGCCAGCCGAATAGCTGGACAGGGGACCTACTACGAGCAGTACTTC.

The rearrangement links TRBV20-1 to TRBJ1-5; 9 bases agree with TRBD1. Germline V CDR1 and CDR2: DFQATT, SNEGSKA (reference sequence). Germline trimming cut 4 bases from V and 4 bases from J; bases unmatched to any gene: 11. The CDR3 runs to 16 residues. The CDR3 DNA reads TGCAGTGCTACTGCCGGGACAGGGAGTGGGAATCAGCCCCAGCATTTT. Its translation: CSATAGTGSGNQPQHF.

J is TRBJ2-7 and V is TRBV7-2; 8 bases agree with TRBD2. CDR1 is SGHTA, CDR2 FQGNSA, per germline. This CDR3 comprises 15 residues. After removal of 1 base from V and 2 bases from J, the junction contained 4 bases not matched to a gene. This chain's CDR3 is CASSLGVAGTYEQYF. The DNA of the CDR3 is TGTGCCAGCAGCTTAGGGGTAGCGGGGACCTACGAGCAGTACTTC.

There are a few counts of this clonotype. This chain uses TRBV30 with TRBJ1-4; no firm D call. V was cut by 6 bases and J by 5 bases, with 10 bases left in between. Per germline, CDR1 GTSNPN and CDR2 SVGIG (reference sequence). CDR3 length equals 12 residues. CDR3 amino acids: CACLSRNEKLFF. CDR3 DNA: TGTGCCTGCTTATCTAGGAATGAAAAACTGTTTTTT.

The chain employs TRBV9 and TRBJ1-2; D possibly corresponds to TRBD1 (5 bases). Germline V gives CDR1 SGDLS, CDR2 YYNGEE. The CDR3 covers 14 residues. Trimming cost V 1 base and J 2 bases, with 9 bases left between them. CDR3 DNA sequence: TGTGCCAGCAGCGTAATGCCAGGGAACTATGGCTACACCTTC. Protein: CASSVMPGNYGYTF.

This clonotype was observed many times. The chain is built from TRBV29-1 and TRBJ2-3; 7 nucleotides align to TRBD1. CDR1 and CDR2 (germline): SQVTM, ANQGSEA. V shed 7 bases, J shed 5 bases, and the junction held 9 bases outside the gene matches. CDR3 length equals 13 residues. As DNA, the CDR3 is TGCAGCGCCCTGGACAGGAGCGGAGATACGCAGTATTTT. Translated: CSALDRSGDTQYF.